This T cell receptor (beta chain) was identified during a study of blood T cells in healthy people across ages. A J-beta primer mix and a sample-barcoded 5' primer were used in a second PCR of roughly 6 to 12 cycles. MiXCR, run by TCRdb on the 5' RACE reads, gives a single entry per CDR3 protein. The top ten hold 10% to 15% of the sample, which has 700,000 to 850,000 distinct CDR3 sequences, 35% to 40% seen once. CDR1 SGHTA and CDR2 FQGNSA come from the germline V gene. V gave up 4 bases and J gave up 2 bases, with 8 bases separating them. The CDR3 spans 13 residues. This sequence joins TRBV7-2 and TRBJ1-1, with D unresolved. The specimen sequenced was blood. This receptor was obtained from a man younger than 35 in good health. CDR3 loop: CASSSMLNTEAFF. CDR3 DNA: TGTGCCAGCAGCTCAATGTTAAACACTGAAGCTTTCTTT.